The clone carrying this T cell receptor beta chain was counted between two and nine times. The sample originates from a study of cytomegalovirus exposure and HLA in healthy donors. A multiplex PCR was run with 60 Vbeta primers and 13 Jbeta primers. Sequencing used immunoSEQ multiplex PCR; TCRdb keeps in-frame clones, though not all of them. The sample lists some 140,000 clones; 55% to 80% were seen once. The germline CDR1 and CDR2 sequences are MNHEY and SVGAGI. The V end was cut by 6 bases, the J end by 6 bases, with 8 bases between. The CDR3 covers 11 residues. This receptor was obtained from a woman aged 40 to 50 in good health and CMV-seronegative. V and J are TRBV6-5 and TRBJ1-1; D is uncertain. Material for sequencing was PBMCs. The CDR3 nucleotides read TGTGCCAGCAGATTCGGGGCTGAAGCTTTCTTT. Its protein product is CASRFGAEAFF.